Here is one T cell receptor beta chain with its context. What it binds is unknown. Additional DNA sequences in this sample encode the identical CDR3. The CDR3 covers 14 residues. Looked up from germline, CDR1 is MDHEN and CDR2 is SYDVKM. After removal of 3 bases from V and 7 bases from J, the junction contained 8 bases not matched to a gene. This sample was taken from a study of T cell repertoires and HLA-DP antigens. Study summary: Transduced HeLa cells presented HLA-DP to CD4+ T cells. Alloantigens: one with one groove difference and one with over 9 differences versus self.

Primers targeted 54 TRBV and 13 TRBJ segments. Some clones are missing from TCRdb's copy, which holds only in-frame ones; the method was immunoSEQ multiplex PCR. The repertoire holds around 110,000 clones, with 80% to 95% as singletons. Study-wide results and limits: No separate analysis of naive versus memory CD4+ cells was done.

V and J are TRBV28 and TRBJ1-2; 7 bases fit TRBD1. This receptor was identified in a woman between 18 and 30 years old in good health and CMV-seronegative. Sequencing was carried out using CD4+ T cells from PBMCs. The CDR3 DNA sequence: TGTGCCAGCAGTTTGTCCCGACAGGGAATTGGCTACACCTTC. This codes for CASSLSRQGIGYTF.